These 26 T cell receptor beta chains share one sample of origin, sequenced in a study of cytomegalovirus exposure and HLA in healthy donors. 13 Jbeta primers and 60 Vbeta primers were used for the PCR. Clones were sequenced by immunoSEQ multiplex PCR, and TCRdb holds only the in-frame ones, with some missing. This table holds about 180,000 clones, around 82% found once. Source material: PBMCs. The source is a woman in her twenties or thirties in good health and CMV-seropositive.

V is TRBV4-1 and J is TRBJ2-6; D ambiguous. CDR1 and CDR2 from the germline V gene are MGHRA and YSYEKL. V lost 6 bases, J lost 4 bases, and 10 bases lay in between. This CDR3 has 14 amino acids. The CDR3: CASRFPGGANVLTF. CDR3 coding DNA: TGCGCCAGCAGGTTTCCCGGGGGGGCCAACGTCCTGACTTTC.

The rearrangement links TRBV5-1 to TRBJ1-2, with TRBD1 matching over 8 bases. CDR1 SGHRS and CDR2 YFSETQ come from the germline V gene. The CDR3 loop spans 14 amino acids. After removal of 4 bases from V and 3 bases from J, the junction contained 5 bases not matched to a gene. The CDR3 region is CASSPAGQDYGYTF. The CDR3, as DNA: TGCGCCAGCAGCCCCGCGGGACAGGACTATGGCTACACCTTC.

This clone turned up a few times. This chain uses TRBV2 with TRBJ1-5, with D possibly being TRBD1 (5 bases). The CDR3 length is 15 residues. Germline V lookup: CDR1 SNHLY, CDR2 FYNNEI. Between the trimmed V and J ends, which lost 0 bases and 6 bases, there was a span of 12 bases. The CDR3 region is CASSEAHRQTQPQHF. As DNA, the CDR3 is TGTGCCAGCAGTGAAGCTCATAGACAGACTCAGCCCCAGCATTTT.

V usage is TRBV9 and J usage is TRBJ1-4; 7 positions match TRBD1. Per germline, CDR1 SGDLS and CDR2 YYNGEE. The CDR3 covers 14 residues. V shed 2 bases and J 5 bases; nucleotides not matched to a gene: 3. Written as DNA, the CDR3 is TGTGCCAGCAGCGTGGGGGGACAGAATGAAAAACTGTTTTTT. It specifies CASSVGGQNEKLFF.

The chain combines TRBV19 with TRBJ2-4; 7 nucleotides match TRBD2. The CDR3 is 13 amino acids. The germline V gene has CDR1 LNHDA and CDR2 SQIVND (reference sequence). Germline trimming cut 9 bases from V and 6 bases from J; bases unmatched to any gene: 8. The CDR3 spells CASEPGRGNIQYF. The CDR3 nucleotides are TGTGCCAGCGAGCCAGGGAGGGGAAACATTCAGTACTTC.

The CDR3 spells CASSLSWGGMEKLFF. CDR3 DNA: TGCGCCAGCAGCTTGTCGTGGGGAGGAATGGAAAAACTGTTTTTT. The chain uses TRBV5-1 and TRBJ1-4; D is uncertain. CDR3 length: 15 amino acids. V was trimmed by 1 base and J by 8 bases, leaving 15 bases between them. In germline, CDR1 is SGHRS, CDR2 YFSETQ.

Here the CDR3 reads CATRQNSPLHF. CDR3 coding DNA: TGTGCCACTCGACAGAATTCACCCCTCCACTTT. The chain joins TRBV6-5 to TRBJ1-6; TRBD1 might be the D (5 bases). Germline V gives CDR1 MNHEY, CDR2 SVGAGI. There are 11 residues in the CDR3. Trimming shortened V by 10 bases and J by 7 bases, and 8 bases separated the two germline ends.

The V and J genes are TRBV7-2 and TRBJ2-6, with 9 nucleotides matching TRBD1. The germline gives CDR1 SGHTA, CDR2 FQGNSA. There are 16 residues in the CDR3. V gave up 2 bases and J gave up 4 bases; unmatched junction bases: 3. CDR3 residues: CASSLRGTGGANVLTF. In nucleotides, the CDR3 is TGTGCCAGCAGCTTAAGGGGGACAGGGGGGGCCAACGTCCTGACTTTC.

The chain is built from TRBV5-4 and TRBJ2-4; 9 bases line up with TRBD1. The CDR3 sequence is 13 residues long. Looked up from germline, CDR1 is SGHNT and CDR2 is YYREEE (reference sequence). V was clipped by 3 bases and J by 5 bases; unmatched bases: 0. CDR3 protein: CASSWDRENIQYF. CDR3 bases: TGTGCCAGCAGCTGGGACAGGGAAAACATTCAGTACTTC. Full variable domain (remainder filled in from reference TRBV5-4 and TRBJ2-4): ETGVTQSPTHLIKTRGQQVTLRCSSQSGHNTVSWYQQALGQGPQFIFQYYREEENGRGNFPPRFSGLQFPNYSSELNVNALELDDSALYLCASSWDRENIQYFGAGTRLSVL.

V usage is TRBV7-9 and J usage is TRBJ1-1; D might be TRBD1 (5 bases). Trimming pared 5 bases from V and 1 base from J, leaving 8 bases between. CDR1 and CDR2 from the germline V gene are SEHNR and FQNEAQ (reference sequence). The CDR3 is 13 residues long. CDR3 DNA: TGTGCCAGCAGCCCCGGACAGAACACTGAAGCTTTCTTT. As protein: CASSPGQNTEAFF.

This clone is a singleton in its sample. This chain uses TRBV10-2 with TRBJ1-4; maybe TRBD1 (5 bases). Trimming shortened V by 0 bases and J by 8 bases, and 25 bases separated the two germline ends. Germline loops: CDR1 WSHSY, CDR2 SAAADI. The CDR3 contains 19 residues. This chain's CDR3 is CASSESNGGIGAVEEKLFF. The DNA for the CDR3 is TGCGCCAGCAGTGAGTCGAACGGCGGGATAGGGGCTGTAGAGGAAAAACTGTTTTTT.

V and J are TRBV7-9 and TRBJ1-5, with 7 bases identical to TRBD1. The germline CDR1 and CDR2 sequences are SEHNR and FQNEAQ (reference sequence). V lost 3 bases, J lost 1 base, and 15 bases stayed unmatched. There are 19 residues in the CDR3. The CDR3 DNA follows: TGTGCCAGCAGCTTGGGTGGGACGGGACAGAGTACAAGCAATCAGCCCCAGCATTTT. It is translated as CASSLGGTGQSTSNQPQHF. Full variable domain (missing parts from reference TRBV7-9 and TRBJ1-5): DTGVSQNPRHKITKRGQNVTFRCDPISEHNRLYWYRQTLGQGPEFLTYFQNEAQLEKSRLLSDRFSAERPKGSFSTLEIQRTEQGDSAMYLCASSLGGTGQSTSNQPQHFGDGTRLSIL.

CDR3 in amino acids: CASSSRQGEKLFF. The CDR3 DNA reads TGTGCCAGCAGCTCGAGACAGGGCGAAAAACTGTTTTTT. This chain links TRBV11-3 with TRBJ1-4; the match to TRBD1 covers 7 bases. Germline V gives CDR1 SGHNT, CDR2 YENEEA. The CDR3 is 13 residues long. Germline trimming cut 4 bases from V and 8 bases from J; bases unmatched to any gene: 4.

The chain joins TRBV9 to TRBJ1-2; D ambiguous. Trimming removed 0 bases from V and 4 bases from J, with 7 bases in between. CDR3 size: 13 residues. In germline, CDR1 is SGDLS, CDR2 YYNGEE. The CDR3: CASSVGAAYGYTF. In nucleotides, the CDR3 is TGTGCCAGCAGCGTAGGGGCAGCCTATGGCTACACCTTC.

The V and J genes are TRBV13 and TRBJ1-1; D unresolved. Deletions cut 0 bases from V and 1 base from J, with 15 bases between. The CDR3 runs 17 residues. Germline V gene data show CDR1 as PRHDT and CDR2 as FYEKMQ (reference sequence). The CDR3 reads CASSLGRIIRGNTEAFF. The CDR3, as DNA: TGTGCCAGCAGCTTAGGCCGAATTATCCGAGGGAACACTGAAGCTTTCTTT.

The chain joins TRBV29-1 to TRBJ2-7; TRBD2 agrees at 8 bases. The CDR3 contains 14 residues. Trimming cost V 3 bases and J 6 bases; bases outside gene matches: 10. CDR1 and CDR2 (germline): SQVTM, ANQGSEA. Written as DNA, the CDR3 is TGCAGCGTTGAGGTCGGTAGCGGGGCCCTCGAGCAGTACTTC. Protein: CSVEVGSGALEQYF.

This chain uses TRBV10-2 with TRBJ2-3; D is perhaps TRBD2 (6 bases). The CDR3 runs to 15 residues. Germline CDR1 is WSHSY and CDR2 is SAAADI. The germline V and J ends were trimmed by 0 bases and 8 bases, with 15 bases remaining between them. The CDR3 bases are TGCGCCAGCAGTGAGTCGGGGACTCTAGCGTTTACGCAGTATTTT. This sequence encodes CASSESGTLAFTQYF.

The chain couples TRBV11-3 to TRBJ1-6, with 10 bases matching TRBD1. V was pared by 4 bases and J by 9 bases, with 3 bases of the junction left unmatched. Germline CDR1 reads SGHNT; CDR2 reads YENEEA. This CDR3 is 14 amino acids long. CDR3 nucleotides: TGTGCCAGCAGCTCCGACAGGGGGCTTTCACCCCTCCACTTT. Its translation is CASSSDRGLSPLHF.

This clone was observed a few times. This sequence joins TRBV5-1 and TRBJ1-2, with 9 bases lining up with TRBD1. CDR1 SGHRS and CDR2 YFSETQ come from the germline V gene. The CDR3 contains 14 residues. Germline trimming cut 0 bases from V and 5 bases from J; bases unmatched to any gene: 2. The CDR3 DNA sequence: TGCGCCAGCAGCTTGGAGGGACAGGGATATGGCTACACCTTC. It specifies CASSLEGQGYGYTF.

The CDR3 nucleotides are TGTGCCAGTACCCGGACGGGAAAGATACTTATGAACACTGAAGCTTTCTTT. Translation gives CASTRTGKILMNTEAFF. The chain carries TRBV19 and TRBJ1-1; D is ambiguous. The CDR3 length is 17 residues. V was shortened by 7 bases and J by 0 bases, with 21 bases between the two germline ends. Germline V gives CDR1 LNHDA, CDR2 SQIVND (reference sequence).

The chain carries TRBV2 and TRBJ2-7, with D maybe TRBD2 (5 bases). V was shortened by 7 bases and J by 0 bases, with 13 bases between the two germline ends. CDR3 size: 14 residues. In germline, CDR1 is SNHLY, CDR2 FYNNEI. CDR3 coding DNA: TGTGCCAGCATACGTAGAGGGAACTCCTACGAGCAGTACTTC. The encoded protein is CASIRRGNSYEQYF.

The rearrangement joins TRBV5-4 to TRBJ1-1, with 8 bases lining up with TRBD1. The CDR3 loop spans 15 amino acids. Trimming took 3 bases from V and 2 from J; bases not matched to a gene: 6. Germline V gives CDR1 SGHNT, CDR2 YYREEE (reference sequence). For the CDR3, the DNA is TGTGCCAGCAGCTCGACAGGACAGGGTAACACTGAAGCTTTCTTT. Translated, it gives CASSSTGQGNTEAFF.

V usage is TRBV7-9 and J usage is TRBJ2-7; a weak D match, TRBD2 (5 bases). V shed 5 bases and J shed 2 bases, with 16 bases lying between them. Germline V CDR1 and CDR2: SEHNR, FQNEAQ (reference sequence). The length of the CDR3 is 15 residues. CDR3 DNA sequence: TGTGCCAGCAGCCGGTACCGGGAAAGGCCCTACGAGCAGTACTTC. Translation gives CASSRYRERPYEQYF. Combining the CDR3 with reference TRBV7-9 and TRBJ2-7 gives the whole variable domain DTGVSQNPRHKITKRGQNVTFRCDPISEHNRLYWYRQTLGQGPEFLTYFQNEAQLEKSRLLSDRFSAERPKGSFSTLEIQRTEQGDSAMYLCASSRYRERPYEQYFGPGTRLTVT.

The chain is built from TRBV27 and TRBJ1-5; 8 nucleotides agree with TRBD1. CDR1 is MNHEY and CDR2 is SMNVEV in the germline V gene (reference sequence). J lost 5 bases, V lost 4 bases, and 4 bases had no gene match. The CDR3 is 14 amino acids. CDR3 protein: CASSSTGVHQPQHF. CDR3 coding DNA: TGTGCCAGCAGTTCGACAGGGGTGCATCAGCCCCAGCATTTT.

This clone occurred once. The chain employs TRBV7-9 and TRBJ2-7, with 10 bases fitting TRBD1. CDR3 size: 15 residues. Per the germline V gene, CDR1 is SEHNR and CDR2 is FQNEAQ (reference sequence). The V segment lost 1 base and the J segment 4 bases; nucleotides outside the gene matches: 4. In DNA form, the CDR3 reads TGTGCCAGCAGCTTAGGGGACAGGGGACGGTACGAGCAGTACTTC. It specifies CASSLGDRGRYEQYF. Using reference TRBV7-9 and TRBJ2-7 for the parts outside the CDR3, the full variable domain is DTGVSQNPRHKITKRGQNVTFRCDPISEHNRLYWYRQTLGQGPEFLTYFQNEAQLEKSRLLSDRFSAERPKGSFSTLEIQRTEQGDSAMYLCASSLGDRGRYEQYFGPGTRLTVT.

This chain uses TRBV7-2 with TRBJ2-1, with TRBD1 as a possible D gene (5 bases). The germline V and J ends were trimmed by 5 bases and 0 bases, with 11 bases remaining between them. This CDR3 is built from 15 residues. Germline lookup yields CDR1 SGHTA and CDR2 FQGNSA. The CDR3 bases are TGTGCCAGCAGCCCAGACAGTAACTCCTACAATGAGCAGTTCTTC. This translates into CASSPDSNSYNEQFF.